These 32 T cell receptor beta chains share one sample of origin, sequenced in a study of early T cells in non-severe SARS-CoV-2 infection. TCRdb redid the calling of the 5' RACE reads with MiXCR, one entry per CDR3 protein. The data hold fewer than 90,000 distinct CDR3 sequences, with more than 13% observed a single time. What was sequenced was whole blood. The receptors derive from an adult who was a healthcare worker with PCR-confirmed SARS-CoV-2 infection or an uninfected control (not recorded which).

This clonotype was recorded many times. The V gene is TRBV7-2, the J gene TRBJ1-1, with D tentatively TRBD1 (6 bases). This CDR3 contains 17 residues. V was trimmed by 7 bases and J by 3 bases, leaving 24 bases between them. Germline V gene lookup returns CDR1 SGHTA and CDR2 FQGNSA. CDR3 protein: CASTRDLGGAGYTEAFF. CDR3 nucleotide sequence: TGTGCCAGCACTCGAGACTTGGGGGGCGCTGGGTACACTGAAGCTTTCTTT.

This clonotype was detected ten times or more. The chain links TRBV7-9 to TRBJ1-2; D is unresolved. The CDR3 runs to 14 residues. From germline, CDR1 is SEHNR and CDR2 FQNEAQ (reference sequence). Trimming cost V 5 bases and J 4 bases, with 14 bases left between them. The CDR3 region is CASSQFSGPYGYTF. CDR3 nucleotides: TGTGCCAGCAGCCAATTCTCAGGACCCTATGGCTACACCTTC. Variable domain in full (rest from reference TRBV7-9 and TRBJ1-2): DTGVSQNPRHKITKRGQNVTFRCDPISEHNRLYWYRQTLGQGPEFLTYFQNEAQLEKSRLLSDRFSAERPKGSFSTLEIQRTEQGDSAMYLCASSQFSGPYGYTFGSGTRLTVV.

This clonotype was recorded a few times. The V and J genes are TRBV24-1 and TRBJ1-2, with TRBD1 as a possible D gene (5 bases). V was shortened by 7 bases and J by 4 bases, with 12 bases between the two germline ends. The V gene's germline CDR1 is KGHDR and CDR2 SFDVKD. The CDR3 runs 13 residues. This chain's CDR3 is CATSPGPPYGYTF. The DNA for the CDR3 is TGTGCCACCAGCCCGGGACCGCCCTATGGCTACACCTTC.

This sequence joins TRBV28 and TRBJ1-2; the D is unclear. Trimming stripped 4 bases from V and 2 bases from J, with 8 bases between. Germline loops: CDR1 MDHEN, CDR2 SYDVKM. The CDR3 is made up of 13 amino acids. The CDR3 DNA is TGTGCCAGCAGTTCCCACGGAAACTATGGCTACACCTTC. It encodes CASSSHGNYGYTF.

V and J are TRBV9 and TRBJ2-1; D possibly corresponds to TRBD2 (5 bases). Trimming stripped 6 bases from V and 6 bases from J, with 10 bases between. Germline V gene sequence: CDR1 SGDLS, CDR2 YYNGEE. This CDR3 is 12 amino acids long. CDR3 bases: TGTGCCAGCAACTACGCGGGCAATGAGCAGTTCTTC. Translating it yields CASNYAGNEQFF.

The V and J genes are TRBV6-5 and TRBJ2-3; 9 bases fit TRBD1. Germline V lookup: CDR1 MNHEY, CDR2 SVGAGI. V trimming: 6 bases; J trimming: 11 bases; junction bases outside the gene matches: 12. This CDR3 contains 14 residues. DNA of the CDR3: TGTGCCAGCAGATCAACAGGGGGCAATTTTATGCAGTATTTT. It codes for CASRSTGGNFMQYF.

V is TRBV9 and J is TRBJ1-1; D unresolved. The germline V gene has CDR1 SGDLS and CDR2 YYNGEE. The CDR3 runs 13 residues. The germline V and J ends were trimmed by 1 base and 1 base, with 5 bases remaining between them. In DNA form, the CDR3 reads TGTGCCAGCAGCGTACAGCAGAACACTGAAGCTTTCTTT. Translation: CASSVQQNTEAFF.

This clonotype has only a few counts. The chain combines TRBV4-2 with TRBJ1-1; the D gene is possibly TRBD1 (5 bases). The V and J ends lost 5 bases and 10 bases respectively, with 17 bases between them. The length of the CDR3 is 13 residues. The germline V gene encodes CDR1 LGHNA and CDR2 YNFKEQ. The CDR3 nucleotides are TGTGCCAGCAGCTCAAGTGGGACGGCGGCAGCTTTCTTT. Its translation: CASSSSGTAAAFF.

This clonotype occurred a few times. This CDR3 is CASSPPGNDEQYF. CDR3 sequence (DNA): TGTGCCAGCAGCCCCCCCGGCAACGACGAGCAGTACTTC. This chain links TRBV7-2 with TRBJ2-7; D gene uncertain. Per the germline V gene, CDR1 is SGHTA and CDR2 is FQGNSA. V dropped 5 bases and J dropped 5 bases, with 13 bases sitting between them. The CDR3 length is 13 residues.

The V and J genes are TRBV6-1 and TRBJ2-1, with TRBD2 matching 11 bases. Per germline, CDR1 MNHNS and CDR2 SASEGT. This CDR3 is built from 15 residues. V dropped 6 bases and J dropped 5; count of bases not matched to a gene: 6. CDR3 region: CASRRETSGDNEQFF. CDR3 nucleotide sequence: TGTGCCAGCAGGAGGGAGACTAGCGGGGACAATGAGCAGTTCTTC.

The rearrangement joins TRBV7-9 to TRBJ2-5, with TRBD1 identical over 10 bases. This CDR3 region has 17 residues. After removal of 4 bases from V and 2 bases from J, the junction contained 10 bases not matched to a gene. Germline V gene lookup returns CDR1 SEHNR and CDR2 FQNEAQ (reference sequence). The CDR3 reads CASSSGTGEYGQETQYF. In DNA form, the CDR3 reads TGTGCCAGCAGCTCCGGGACAGGGGAATATGGGCAAGAGACCCAGTACTTC.

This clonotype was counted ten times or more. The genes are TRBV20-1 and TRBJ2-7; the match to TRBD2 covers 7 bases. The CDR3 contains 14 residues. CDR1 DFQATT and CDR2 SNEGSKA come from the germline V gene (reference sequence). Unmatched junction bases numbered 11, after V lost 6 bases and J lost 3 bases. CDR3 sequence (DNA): TGCAGTGCCAATTCAGGCGGGGGAAACTACGAGCAGTACTTC. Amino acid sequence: CSANSGGGNYEQYF.

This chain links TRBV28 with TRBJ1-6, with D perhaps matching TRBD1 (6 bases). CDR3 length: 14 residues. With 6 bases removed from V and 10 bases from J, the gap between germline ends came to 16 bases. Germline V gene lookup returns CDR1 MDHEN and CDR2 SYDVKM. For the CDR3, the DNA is TGTGCCAGCAGCCCTAACAGGGTCCCCTCACCCCTCCACTTT. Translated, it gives CASSPNRVPSPLHF.

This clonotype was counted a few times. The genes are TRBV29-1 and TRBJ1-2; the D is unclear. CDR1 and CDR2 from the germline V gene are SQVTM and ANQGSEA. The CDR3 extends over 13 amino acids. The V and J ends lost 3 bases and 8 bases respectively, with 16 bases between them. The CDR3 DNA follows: TGCAGCGTTGACCGGACGCTAACTCTGGGCTACACCTTC. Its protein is CSVDRTLTLGYTF.

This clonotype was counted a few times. As DNA, the CDR3 is TGCAGTGTCGCACCCTACAGGGTCAGCACAGATACGCAGTATTTT. It yields the protein CSVAPYRVSTDTQYF. V gene TRBV20-1 combines with J gene TRBJ2-3, with D perhaps TRBD1 (6 bases). This CDR3 has 15 residues. V was cut by 7 bases and J by 0 bases, with 17 bases left in between. The germline CDR1 and CDR2 sequences are DFQATT and SNEGSKA (reference sequence).

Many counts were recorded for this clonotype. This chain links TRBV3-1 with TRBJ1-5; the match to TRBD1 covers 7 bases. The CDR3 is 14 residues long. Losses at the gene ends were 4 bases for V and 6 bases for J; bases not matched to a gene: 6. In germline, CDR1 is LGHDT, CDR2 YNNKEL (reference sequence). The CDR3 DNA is TGTGCCAGCAGCCTACAGGGGAATCCTCAGCCCCAGCATTTT. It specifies CASSLQGNPQPQHF. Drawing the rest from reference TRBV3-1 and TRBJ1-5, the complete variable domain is DTAVSQTPKYLVTQMGNDKSIKCEQNLGHDTMYWYKQDSKKFLKIMFSYNNKELIINETVPNRFSPKSPDKAHLNLHINSLELGDSAVYFCASSLQGNPQPQHFGDGTRLSIL.

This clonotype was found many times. The CDR3 sequence: CASSNGQGGNSPLHF. CDR3 sequence (DNA): TGTGCCAGTAGTAACGGACAGGGAGGAAATTCACCCCTCCACTTT. The chain has TRBV19 and TRBJ1-6; 8 nucleotides line up with TRBD1. The CDR3 has 15 residues. CDR1 and CDR2 (germline): LNHDA, SQIVND (reference sequence). V lost 4 bases to trimming and J lost 7 bases; unmatched junction nucleotides: 6.

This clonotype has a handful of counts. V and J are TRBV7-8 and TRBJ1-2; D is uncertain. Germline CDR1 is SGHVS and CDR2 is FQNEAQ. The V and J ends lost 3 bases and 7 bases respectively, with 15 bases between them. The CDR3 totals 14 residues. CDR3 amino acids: CASSLNNAAGGYTF. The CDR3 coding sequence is TGTGCCAGCAGCTTGAATAACGCTGCCGGTGGCTACACCTTC.

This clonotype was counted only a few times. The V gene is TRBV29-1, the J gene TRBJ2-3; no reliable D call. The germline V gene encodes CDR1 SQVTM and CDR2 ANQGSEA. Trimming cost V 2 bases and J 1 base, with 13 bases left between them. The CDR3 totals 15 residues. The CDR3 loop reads CSVERAGVGTDTQYF. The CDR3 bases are TGCAGCGTTGAACGGGCCGGAGTGGGCACAGATACGCAGTATTTT.

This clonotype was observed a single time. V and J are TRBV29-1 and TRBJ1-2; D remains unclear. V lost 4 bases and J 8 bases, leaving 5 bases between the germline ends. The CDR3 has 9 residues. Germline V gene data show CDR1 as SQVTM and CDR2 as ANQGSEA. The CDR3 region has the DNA TGCAGCGTTGCTGAAGGCTACACCTTC. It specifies CSVAEGYTF. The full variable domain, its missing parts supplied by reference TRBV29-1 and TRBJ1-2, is SAVISQKPSRDICQRGTSLTIQCQVDSQVTMMFWYRQQPGQSLTLIATANQGSEATYESGFVIDKFPISRPNLTFSTLTVSNMSPEDSSIYLCSVAEGYTFGSGTRLTVV.

CDR3 residues: CASSPIAGSSYNEQFF. CDR3 DNA sequence: TGTGCCAGCAGCCCGATAGCGGGGAGCTCCTACAATGAGCAGTTCTTC. The chain carries TRBV7-3 and TRBJ2-1; the match to TRBD2 covers 8 bases. The CDR3 sequence is 16 residues long. V shed 5 bases and J 0 bases; nucleotides not matched to a gene: 6. The germline V gene encodes CDR1 SGHTA and CDR2 FQGTGA.

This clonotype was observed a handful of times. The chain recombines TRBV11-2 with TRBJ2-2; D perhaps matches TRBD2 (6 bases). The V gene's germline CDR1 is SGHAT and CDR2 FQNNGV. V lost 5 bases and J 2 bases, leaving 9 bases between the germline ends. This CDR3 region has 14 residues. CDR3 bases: TGTGCCAGCAGCCGGAGGGGTAACACCGGGGAGCTGTTTTTT. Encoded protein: CASSRRGNTGELFF.

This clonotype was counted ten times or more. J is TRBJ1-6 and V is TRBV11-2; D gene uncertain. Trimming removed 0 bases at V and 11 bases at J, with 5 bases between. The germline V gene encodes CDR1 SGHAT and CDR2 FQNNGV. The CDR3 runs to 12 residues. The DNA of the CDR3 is TGTGCCAGCAGCTTAGAGACAACACCCCTCCACTTT. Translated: CASSLETTPLHF.

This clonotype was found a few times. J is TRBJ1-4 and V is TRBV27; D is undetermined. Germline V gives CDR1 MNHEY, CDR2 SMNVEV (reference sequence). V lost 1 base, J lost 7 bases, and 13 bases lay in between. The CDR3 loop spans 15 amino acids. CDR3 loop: CASSLWSRRLEKLFF. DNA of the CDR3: TGTGCCAGCAGTTTATGGTCCCGAAGGCTTGAAAAACTGTTTTTT.

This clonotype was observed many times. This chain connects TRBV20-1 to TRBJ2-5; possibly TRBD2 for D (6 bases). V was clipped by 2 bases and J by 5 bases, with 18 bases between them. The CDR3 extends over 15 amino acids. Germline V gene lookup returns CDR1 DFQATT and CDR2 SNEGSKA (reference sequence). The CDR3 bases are TGCAGTGCTAGACCCGCCGGGGCGGGGAGGGAGACCCAGTACTTC. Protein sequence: CSARPAGAGRETQYF.

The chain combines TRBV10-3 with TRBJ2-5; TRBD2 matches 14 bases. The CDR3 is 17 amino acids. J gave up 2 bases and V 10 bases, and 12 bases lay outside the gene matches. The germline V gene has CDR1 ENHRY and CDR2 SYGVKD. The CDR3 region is CATTRGGTSGGQETQYF. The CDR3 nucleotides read TGTGCCACCACGCGGGGAGGGACTAGCGGGGGACAAGAGACCCAGTACTTC.

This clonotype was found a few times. CDR3 nucleotide sequence: TGTGCCAGCAGCCAAGGAGGCGGGGAGGCAGATACGCAGTATTTT. Its translation is CASSQGGGEADTQYF. V usage is TRBV4-2 and J usage is TRBJ2-3; tentatively, D is TRBD2 (6 bases). The CDR3 is made up of 15 amino acids. CDR1 is LGHNA, CDR2 YNFKEQ, per germline. Trimming stripped 1 base from V and 4 bases from J, with 12 bases between.

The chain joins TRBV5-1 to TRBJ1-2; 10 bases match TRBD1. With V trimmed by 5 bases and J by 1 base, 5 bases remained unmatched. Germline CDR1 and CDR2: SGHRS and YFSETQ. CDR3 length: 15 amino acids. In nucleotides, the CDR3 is TGCGCCAGCAGGGCTGACAGGGGGCGTAACTATGGCTACACCTTC. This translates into CASRADRGRNYGYTF.

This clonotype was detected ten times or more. The CDR3 loop is CASSFTSGGTDTQYF. The CDR3 nucleotides are TGTGCCAGCAGCTTCACTAGCGGGGGAACAGATACGCAGTATTTT. The chain recombines TRBV9 with TRBJ2-3, with 11 bases that match TRBD2. J lost 3 bases, V lost 4 bases, and 4 bases had no gene match. The CDR3 sequence is 15 residues long. Germline V CDR1 and CDR2: SGDLS, YYNGEE.

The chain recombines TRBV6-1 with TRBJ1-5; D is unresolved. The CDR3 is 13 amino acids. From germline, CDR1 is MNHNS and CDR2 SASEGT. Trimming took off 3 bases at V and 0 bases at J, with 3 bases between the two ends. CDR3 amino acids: CASSDDSNQPQHF. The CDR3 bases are TGTGCCAGCAGTGACGATAGCAATCAGCCCCAGCATTTT.

The CDR3 region has the DNA TGTGCCAGCAGCACCCGACTGAGCTCCTACAATGAGCAGTTCTTC. Amino acid sequence: CASSTRLSSYNEQFF. The chain joins TRBV9 to TRBJ2-1; no clear D. The CDR3 totals 15 residues. CDR1 and CDR2 (germline): SGDLS, YYNGEE. Trimming cost V 4 bases and J 0 bases, with 11 bases left between them.

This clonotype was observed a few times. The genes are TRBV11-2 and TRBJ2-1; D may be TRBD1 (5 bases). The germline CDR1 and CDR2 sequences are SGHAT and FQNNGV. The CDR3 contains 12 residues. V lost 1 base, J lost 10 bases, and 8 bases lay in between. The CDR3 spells CASSLVSGEQFF. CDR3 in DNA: TGTGCCAGCAGCTTAGTATCAGGGGAGCAGTTCTTC.